A selection of T cell receptor beta chains follows, all from one sample in a study of patients and donors after allogeneic stem cell transplantation. MiXCR was run by TCRdb on the RT-PCR reads, yielding one entry per CDR3 protein. The data contain about 960,000 distinct CDR3 sequences, roughly 18% of them seen just once; the ten biggest clones take up around 6%. The sequenced material came from blood, either unsorted or a sorted T cell fraction (not recorded which). The source of these receptors is a human donor who was either an allogeneic HSCT recipient or a stem cell or donor lymphocyte infusion donor (not recorded which). It is not recorded whose cells these are; they may come from a transplant donor. CDR3s include the opening cysteine and the closing phenylalanine or tryptophan. The D gene is left open where the match is weak. Some rows mark clone size as missing; the rest say once, few, many or name a class of expanded clone.

j_gene	v_gene	abundance	d_gene	CDR3nt	CDR3aa
TRBJ1-1	TRBV7-9	-	-	TGTGCCAGCAGCTTACTGTCGGGGAACACTGAAGCTTTCTTT	CASSLLSGNTEAFF
TRBJ2-7	TRBV28	-	TRBD1	TGTGCCAGCAGTCGACAGGGAGTGAACGAGCAGTACTTC	CASSRQGVNEQYF
TRBJ2-2	TRBV9	few	-	TGTGCCAGCAGCGCCTGGGACACCGGGGAGCTGTTTTTT	CASSAWDTGELFF
TRBJ2-7	TRBV11-3	-	TRBD1	TGTGCCAGCGGTCCGGGACAGCTCACCTACGAGCAGTACTTC	CASGPGQLTYEQYF
TRBJ1-2	TRBV6-1	-	TRBD1	TGTGCCAGCAGGGGACAGGGGGCCGGCTATGGCTACACCTTC	CASRGQGAGYGYTF
TRBJ2-1	TRBV24-1	-	TRBD2	TGTGCCACCAGTGCCCGGGACTATTCTTGGGGTGAGCAGTTCTTC	CATSARDYSWGEQFF
TRBJ1-3	TRBV4-1	-	-	TGCGCCAGCAGCCAAGGACAAAGCTCTGGAAACACCATATATTTT	CASSQGQSSGNTIYF
TRBJ2-7	TRBV6-5	-	-	TGTGCCAGCAGTTACGCGGCATCCTACGAGCAGTACTTC	CASSYAASYEQYF
TRBJ2-7	TRBV7-2	-	TRBD1	TGTGCCAGCGGCTCGGGACAGGCGATATCCTACGAGCAGTACTTC	CASGSGQAISYEQYF
TRBJ1-1	TRBV6-1	-	-	TGTGCCAGCAGTGAAGATGACAGTCGGCCCACTGAAGCTTTCTTT	CASSEDDSRPTEAFF
TRBJ2-1	TRBV10-3	-	-	TGTGCCATCAGCCCGGACCCAGCAACGCAGTTCTTC	CAISPDPATQFF
TRBJ2-1	TRBV6-1	-	-	TGTGCCAGCAGTCCTACGGGGGAAAACGAGCAGTTCTTC	CASSPTGENEQFF
TRBJ2-7	TRBV7-8	few	-	TGTGCCAGCAGCTCCGTTCTCCGGGCTATCTCCTACGAGCAGTACTTC	CASSSVLRAISYEQYF
TRBJ2-4	TRBV20-1	-	TRBD2	TGCAGTGCTACAACCACCGGACTAGCGGGAGGGCCTTCCAAAAACATTCAGTACTTC	CSATTTGLAGGPSKNIQYF
TRBJ2-7	TRBV5-1	few	-	TGCGCCAGCAGCGAGGAGAGGACGGCGGGCGAGCAGTACTTC	CASSEERTAGEQYF
TRBJ2-5	TRBV10-3	-	-	TGTGCCATCAGTGGGGGTGGGCTAGCTAAAGAGACCCAGTACTTC	CAISGGGLAKETQYF
TRBJ2-3	TRBV4-3	few	-	TGCGCCAGCAGCCAAGAGGCAGGGTGGTCGAAGTATTTT	CASSQEAGWSKYF
TRBJ1-5	TRBV5-5	-	-	TGTGCCAGCAGCTTCGTTGCCGGAGCTCAGCCCCAGCATTTT	CASSFVAGAQPQHF
TRBJ2-5	TRBV11-2	-	-	TGTGCCAGCAGCCTAGGGAGAAACGAAGAGACCCAGTACTTC	CASSLGRNEETQYF
TRBJ2-6	TRBV20-1	few	-	TGCAGTGCTAGAGACCACACAGGCTCTGGGGCCAACGTCCTGACTTTC	CSARDHTGSGANVLTF
TRBJ2-5	TRBV25-1	few	-	TGTGCCAGCAGTATCCGGACGTTGGAGACCCAGTACTTC	CASSIRTLETQYF
TRBJ2-7	TRBV12-3/TRBV12-4	many	TRBD2	TGTGCCAGCAGTTTAAGCTCTAGCGGGAGTTACGAGCAGTACTTC	CASSLSSSGSYEQYF
TRBJ2-7	TRBV3-1	-	-	TGTGCCAGCAGCCAAGGGGGCGGTAGTGGCTCCTACGAGCAGTACTTC	CASSQGGGSGSYEQYF
TRBJ2-7	TRBV6-1	few	TRBD2	TGTGCCAGCAGTGGGGCTAGCGGGAATCCCTCCGAGCAGTACTTC	CASSGASGNPSEQYF
TRBJ2-2	TRBV24-1	-	TRBD1	TGTGCCACCAGTGATTCGGGACAGGGCTCCGGGGAGCTGTTTTTT	CATSDSGQGSGELFF
TRBJ1-1	TRBV5-1	-	-	TGCGCCAGCAGCTTGGCGGGCCGGGGGCTTGGCACTGAAGCTTTCTTT	CASSLAGRGLGTEAFF
TRBJ2-6	TRBV6-2/TRBV6-3	-	TRBD1	TGTGCCAGCACTATGGGACAGGGGGTCACTGGGGCCAACGTCCTGACTTTC	CASTMGQGVTGANVLTF
TRBJ2-3	TRBV20-1	few	-	TGCAGTGCTAGACGCTTCACAGATACGCAGTATTTT	CSARRFTDTQYF
TRBJ2-3	TRBV6-2/TRBV6-3	-	-	TGTGCCAGCAGTTTGGGGGTCGGATGGGGGGGGCAAATCGATACGCAGTATTTT	CASSLGVGWGGQIDTQYF
TRBJ1-2	TRBV24-1	-	-	TGTGCCACCAGTTCAGGGGATAACTTCTATGGCTACACCTTC	CATSSGDNFYGYTF
TRBJ1-5	TRBV5-8	-	TRBD1	TGTGCCAGCAGCACCGGGACAGGCTATCAGCCCCAGCATTTT	CASSTGTGYQPQHF
TRBJ2-3	TRBV3-1	-	-	TGTGCCAGCAGCCAAGGGTGGAAAAGCACAGATACGCAGTATTTT	CASSQGWKSTDTQYF
TRBJ2-1	TRBV7-8	-	TRBD2	TGTGCCAGCAGCCCCTGGACTAGCGGCAAGGCGCAGTTCTTC	CASSPWTSGKAQFF
TRBJ2-5	TRBV12-3/TRBV12-4	few	-	TGTGCCAGCAGTTTTATTGGGTTAGAGACCCAGTACTTC	CASSFIGLETQYF
TRBJ2-1	TRBV12-3/TRBV12-4	many	-	TGTGCCAGCAGTTTACTCTACAATGAGCAGTTCTTC	CASSLLYNEQFF
TRBJ2-7	TRBV5-1	-	TRBD1	TGCGCCAGCAGCCCCCGACAGGGGGGATTGTACGAGCAGTACTTC	CASSPRQGGLYEQYF
TRBJ2-7	TRBV11-3	-	-	TGTGCCAGCAGCCTCGAGGGGACACTCTACGAGCAGTACTTC	CASSLEGTLYEQYF
TRBJ2-7	TRBV6-1	-	TRBD2	TGTGCCAGCATGGCTAGCGGCTTATCCTACGAGCAGTACTTC	CASMASGLSYEQYF
TRBJ2-5	TRBV7-9	few	TRBD1	TGTGCCAGCAGCCTAACGGGACAGGTACAAGAGACCCAGTACTTC	CASSLTGQVQETQYF
TRBJ2-2	TRBV3-1	few	TRBD2	TGTGCCAGCAGCCAAGCACCTAGCGGGAGCGCGAACACCGGGGAGCTGTTTTTT	CASSQAPSGSANTGELFF
TRBJ1-1	TRBV12-3/TRBV12-4	few	TRBD1	TGTGCCAGCAGTGAAGAGGGGGCGGACACTGAAGCTTTCTTT	CASSEEGADTEAFF
TRBJ2-7	TRBV2	few	TRBD1	TGTGCCAGCGGGGACAGGGCCATCTACGAGCAGTACTTC	CASGDRAIYEQYF
TRBJ2-3	TRBV30	-	TRBD1	TGTGCCTCCCCCGGGACAGGGAGCACAGATACGCAGTATTTT	CASPGTGSTDTQYF
TRBJ2-7	TRBV15	few	TRBD2	TGTGCCACCAGCCCGAGACAGGGTTATGGACTAGCGGGAGATTTCGAGCAGTACTTC	CATSPRQGYGLAGDFEQYF
TRBJ1-6	TRBV12-3/TRBV12-4	many	-	TGTGCCAGCAGTTTCCGACAGTCCTATAATTCACCCCTCCACTTT	CASSFRQSYNSPLHF
TRBJ2-7	TRBV25-1	-	TRBD1	TGTGCCAGCAGTCCCGCCGGGACAGGGATCCACGAGCAGTACTTC	CASSPAGTGIHEQYF
TRBJ2-3	TRBV3-1	few	TRBD2	TGTGCCAGCAGCCAAGATGGGACTAGCGGGAGTCCAGATACGCAGTATTTT	CASSQDGTSGSPDTQYF
TRBJ1-1	TRBV10-3	few	-	TGTGCCATCAGTGAGGCAGGGTCGAACACTGAAGCTTTCTTT	CAISEAGSNTEAFF